This T cell receptor beta chain was captured in a study of early T cells in non-severe SARS-CoV-2 infection. TCRdb fed the 5' RACE reads into MiXCR, producing one record per CDR3 protein. The sample holds fewer than 80,000 distinct CDR3 sequences, around 12% seen once. This clonotype was counted between two and nine times. The clonotype comes from an adult who was a healthcare worker with PCR-confirmed SARS-CoV-2 infection or an uninfected control (not recorded which). The donor label of this sample is uncertain. The sequenced sample was whole blood, obtained at baseline.

For the CDR3, the DNA is TGCAGTGCTAGAGATCTCGCGGGGGTTGGCTACACCTTC. Translated, it gives CSARDLAGVGYTF. The chain has TRBV20-1 and TRBJ1-2; D possibly corresponds to TRBD1 (5 bases). Deletions cut 0 bases from V and 7 bases from J, with 12 bases between. Germline V CDR1 and CDR2: DFQATT, SNEGSKA (reference sequence). The CDR3 loop spans 13 amino acids.